This entry is about one T cell receptor beta chain. CDR1 SGHAT and CDR2 FQDESV come from the germline V gene (reference sequence). Between the trimmed V and J ends, which lost 2 bases and 7 bases, there was a span of 12 bases. CDR3 length equals 13 residues. Profiled with immunoSEQ multiplex PCR; TCRdb holds only in-frame clones, not every one. This table has tens of thousands of clones, roughly 90% appearing once. This specimen comes from a study of control samples from healthy donors and cancer patients. This clonotype was obtained from a man in his fifties with head and neck cancer. Input material: PBMCs. The chain carries TRBV11-1 and TRBJ2-7; D is possibly TRBD2 (5 bases). This CDR3 reads CASSLMEVGEQYF. For the CDR3, the DNA is TGTGCCAGCAGCTTAATGGAGGTGGGTGAGCAGTACTTC.